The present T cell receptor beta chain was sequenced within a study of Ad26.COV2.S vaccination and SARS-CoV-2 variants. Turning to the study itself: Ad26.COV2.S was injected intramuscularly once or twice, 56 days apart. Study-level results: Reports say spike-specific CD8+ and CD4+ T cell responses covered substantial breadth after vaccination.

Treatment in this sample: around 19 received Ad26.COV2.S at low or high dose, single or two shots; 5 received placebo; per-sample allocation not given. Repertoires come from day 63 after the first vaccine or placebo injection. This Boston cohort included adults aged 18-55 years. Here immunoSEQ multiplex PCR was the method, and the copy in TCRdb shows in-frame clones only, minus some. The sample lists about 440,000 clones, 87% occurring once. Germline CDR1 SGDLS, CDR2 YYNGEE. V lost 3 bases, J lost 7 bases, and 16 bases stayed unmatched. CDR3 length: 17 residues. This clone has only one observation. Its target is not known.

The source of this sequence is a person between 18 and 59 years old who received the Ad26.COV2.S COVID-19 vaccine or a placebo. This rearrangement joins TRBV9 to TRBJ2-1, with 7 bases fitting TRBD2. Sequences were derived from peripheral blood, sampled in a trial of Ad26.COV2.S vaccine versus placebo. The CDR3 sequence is CASSATPSGGGLNEQFF. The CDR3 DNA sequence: TGTGCCAGCAGCGCGACCCCTAGCGGAGGAGGATTAAATGAGCAGTTCTTC.